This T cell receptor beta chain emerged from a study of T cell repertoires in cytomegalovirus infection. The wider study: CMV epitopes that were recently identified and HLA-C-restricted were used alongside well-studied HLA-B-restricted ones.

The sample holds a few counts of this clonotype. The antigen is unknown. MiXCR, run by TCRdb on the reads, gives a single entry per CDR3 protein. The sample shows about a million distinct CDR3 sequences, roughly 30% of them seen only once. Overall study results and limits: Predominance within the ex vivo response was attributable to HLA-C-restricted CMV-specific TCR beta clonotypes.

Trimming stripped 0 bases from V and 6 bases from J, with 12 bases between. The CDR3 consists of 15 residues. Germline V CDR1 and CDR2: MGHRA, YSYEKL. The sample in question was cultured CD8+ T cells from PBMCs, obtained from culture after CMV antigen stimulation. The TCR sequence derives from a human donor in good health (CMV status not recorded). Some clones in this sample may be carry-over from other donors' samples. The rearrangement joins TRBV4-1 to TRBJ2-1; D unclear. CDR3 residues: CASSQEPHSGNEQFF. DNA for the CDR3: TGCGCCAGCAGCCAAGAGCCCCATTCGGGCAATGAGCAGTTCTTC.